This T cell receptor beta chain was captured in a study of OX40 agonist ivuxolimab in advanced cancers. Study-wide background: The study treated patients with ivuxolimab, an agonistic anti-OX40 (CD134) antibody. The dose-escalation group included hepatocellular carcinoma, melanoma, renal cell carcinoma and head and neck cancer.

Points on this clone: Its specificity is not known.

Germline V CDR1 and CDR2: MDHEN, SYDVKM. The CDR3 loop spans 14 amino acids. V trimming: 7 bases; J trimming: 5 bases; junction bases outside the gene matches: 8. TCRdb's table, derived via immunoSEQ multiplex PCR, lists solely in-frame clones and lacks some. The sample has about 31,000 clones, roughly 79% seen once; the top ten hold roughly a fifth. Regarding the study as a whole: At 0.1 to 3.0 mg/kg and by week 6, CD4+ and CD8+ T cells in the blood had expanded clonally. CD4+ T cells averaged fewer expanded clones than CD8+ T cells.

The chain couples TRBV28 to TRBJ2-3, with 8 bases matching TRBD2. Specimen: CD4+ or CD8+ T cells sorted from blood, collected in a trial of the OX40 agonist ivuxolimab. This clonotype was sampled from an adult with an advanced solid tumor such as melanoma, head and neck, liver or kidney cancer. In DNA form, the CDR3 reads TGTGCCAGCATTCAAGCGGGGGCCTTAGATACGCAGTATTTT. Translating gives CASIQAGALDTQYF. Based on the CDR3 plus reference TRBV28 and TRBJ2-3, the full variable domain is DVKVTQSSRYLVKRTGEKVFLECVQDMDHENMFWYRQDPGLGLRLIYFSYDVKMKEKGDIPEGYSVSREKKERFSLILESASTNQTSMYLCASIQAGALDTQYFGPGTRLTVL.